This record looks at one T cell receptor beta chain sequence and its context. This clone was observed at least ten times. Its antigen is currently not known. Base qualities are not at hand, and no much larger clone is one base apart. Other DNA sequences in this sample translate to the same CDR3. Each collaborating institution followed its own protocols to collect whole blood in K2EDTA tubes. For TCRbeta analysis, collaborator samples were shipped as frozen whole blood, as isolated PBMCs, or as DNA extracted from either sample type. This entry comes from a study of blood T cell repertoires in COVID-19 (dated by TCRdb to about 2020). With regard to the full study: The collaborator samples originated in the United States, Italy and Spain and spanned the acute and convalescent phases of COVID-19. The samples were drawn from two sources: the first 160 participants of the ongoing ImmuneRACE study, and 950 to 1,500 subjects contributed by 6 global collaborators. The material from the prospective study consisted of cDNA or gDNA derived from T cells, B-cell-depleted T cells, or PBMCs. A freely available public database, intended as a resource for researchers studying the immune response to SARS-CoV-2, is where the repertoires were released. A de-identified subject ID, COVID-19 status, age in years and sex were almost always included in the sample metadata. Subjects who had been exposed to COVID-19, were actively infected with it, or had recovered from it provided the deeply sampled blood TCRbeta repertoires that made up the dataset. HLA class I and class II types, where available, came from metadata supplied by the sample provider rather than from assay-based typing.

The full study reports these points: The quantity of clinical and demographic metadata differed by source and by participant and was supplied without curation.

The junction shows trimming of 6 bases on V and 7 bases on J, plus 13 bases between the germline ends. CDR1 MRHNA and CDR2 SNTAGT are derived from the germline V gene. Counted from cysteine to phenylalanine, this CDR3 has 13 amino acids. This entry keeps only the CDR3 DNA: 39 bases, framed from base 1. TCRbeta CDR3 regions were amplified from genomic DNA using the immunoSEQ Assay, a bias-controlled multiplex PCR. The authors processed their data as follows. Nucleated cell counts per sample were estimated from amplification of reference gene primers within the assay. To quantify the absolute abundance of each unique TCRbeta CDR3 rearrangement, sequence reads were collapsed and filtered. For each sample, productive Simpson clonality was calculated as the square root of Simpson's diversity index over productive rearrangements. In its TCRdb copy, this immuneACCESS table keeps in-frame sequences only and misses some clones. Where compared with another copy, unresolved V genes explain less than half of these, and the others have no known cause. Clone size and V and J calls were adopted from that table, with D and trimming inferred from the DNA. This sample gives about 240,000 clones in total; 82% of them show up just once. The ten biggest clones cover around 11% of the sample.

The receptor comes from an older woman with active or convalescent COVID-19. The receptor chain draws on TRBV6-4 and TRBJ1-5, and perhaps TRBD1 as D gene, on 6 matching bases. What was sequenced was peripheral blood. DNA sequence: TGTGCCAGCAGCGAACAGGGCGGGCAGCCCCAGCATTTT. It encodes CASSEQGGQPQHF.